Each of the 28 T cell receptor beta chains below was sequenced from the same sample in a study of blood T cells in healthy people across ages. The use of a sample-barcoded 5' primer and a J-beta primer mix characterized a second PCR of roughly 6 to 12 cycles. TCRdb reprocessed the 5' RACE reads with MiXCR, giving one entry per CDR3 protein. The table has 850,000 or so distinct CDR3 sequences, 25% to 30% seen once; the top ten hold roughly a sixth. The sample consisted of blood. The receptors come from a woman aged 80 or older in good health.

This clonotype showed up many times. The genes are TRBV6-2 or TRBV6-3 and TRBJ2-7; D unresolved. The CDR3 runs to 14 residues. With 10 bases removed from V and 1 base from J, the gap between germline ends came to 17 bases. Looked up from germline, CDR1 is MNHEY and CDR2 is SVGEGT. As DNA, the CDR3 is TGTGCCACCATCCGCTCCAGCCTGTCCTACGAGCAGTACTTC. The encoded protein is CATIRSSLSYEQYF.

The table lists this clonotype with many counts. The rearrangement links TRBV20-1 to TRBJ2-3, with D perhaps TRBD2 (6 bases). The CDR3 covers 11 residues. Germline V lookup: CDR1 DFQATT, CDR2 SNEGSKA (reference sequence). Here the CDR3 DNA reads TGCGCAGGCGGGGGCACAGATACGCAGTATTTT. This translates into CAGGGTDTQYF.

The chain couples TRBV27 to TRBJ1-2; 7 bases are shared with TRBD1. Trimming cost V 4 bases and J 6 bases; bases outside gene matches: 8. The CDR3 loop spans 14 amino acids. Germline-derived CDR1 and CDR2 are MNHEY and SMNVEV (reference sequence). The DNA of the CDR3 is TGTGCCAGCAGTTGGAACAGGGGCAACGATGGCTACACCTTC. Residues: CASSWNRGNDGYTF.

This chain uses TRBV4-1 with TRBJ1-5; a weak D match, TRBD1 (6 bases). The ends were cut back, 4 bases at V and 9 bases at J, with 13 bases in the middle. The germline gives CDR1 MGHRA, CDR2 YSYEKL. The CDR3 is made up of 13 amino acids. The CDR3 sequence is CASSLGDTRPQHF. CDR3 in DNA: TGCGCCAGCAGCCTCGGGGACACTCGGCCCCAGCATTTT.

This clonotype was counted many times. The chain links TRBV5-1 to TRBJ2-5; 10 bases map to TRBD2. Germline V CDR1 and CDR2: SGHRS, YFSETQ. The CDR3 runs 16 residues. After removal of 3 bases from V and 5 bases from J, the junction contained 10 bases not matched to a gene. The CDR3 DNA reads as TGCGCCAGCAGCTCCCAAATAGCGGGGGGCCGGGAGACCCAGTACTTC. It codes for CASSSQIAGGRETQYF.

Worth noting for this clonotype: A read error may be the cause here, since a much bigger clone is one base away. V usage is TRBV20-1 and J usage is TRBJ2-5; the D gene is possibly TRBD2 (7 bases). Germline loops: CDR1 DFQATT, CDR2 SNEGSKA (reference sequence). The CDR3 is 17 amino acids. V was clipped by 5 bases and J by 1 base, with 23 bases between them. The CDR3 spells CSAGRTGGGHFQETQYF. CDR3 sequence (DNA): TGCAGTGCTGGCAGGACTGGCGGGGGCCACTTCCAAGAGACCCAGTACTTC.

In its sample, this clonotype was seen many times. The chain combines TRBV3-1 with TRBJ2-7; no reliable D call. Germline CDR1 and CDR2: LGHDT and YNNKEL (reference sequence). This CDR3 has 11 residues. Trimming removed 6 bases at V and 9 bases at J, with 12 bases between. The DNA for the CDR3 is TGTGCCAGCAGGGACGGGCTGGTGCAGTACTTC. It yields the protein CASRDGLVQYF.

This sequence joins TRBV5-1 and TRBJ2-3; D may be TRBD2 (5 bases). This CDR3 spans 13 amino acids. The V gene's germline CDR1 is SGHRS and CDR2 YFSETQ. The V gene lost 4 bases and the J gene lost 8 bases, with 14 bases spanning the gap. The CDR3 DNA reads TGCGCCAGCAGCCCCTACCCTGGGAGTACGCAGTATTTT. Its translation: CASSPYPGSTQYF.

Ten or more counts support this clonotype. CDR3 loop: CASSLGGGRNEKLFF. DNA for the CDR3: TGTGCCAGCAGCTTAGGAGGGGGCAGGAATGAAAAACTGTTTTTT. The V and J genes are TRBV7-2 and TRBJ1-4; 7 nucleotides agree with TRBD1. This CDR3 is 15 amino acids long. V was pared by 1 base and J by 5 bases, with 4 bases of the junction left unmatched. The germline CDR1 and CDR2 sequences are SGHTA and FQGNSA.

The CDR3, as DNA: TGTGCCTGGAGTCAACCCCCAGGGGATGGCTACACCTTC. This codes for CAWSQPPGDGYTF. The chain combines TRBV30 with TRBJ1-2, with D perhaps TRBD1 (6 bases). Per the germline V gene, CDR1 is GTSNPN and CDR2 is SVGIG (reference sequence). CDR3 length equals 13 residues. V gave up 2 bases and J gave up 6 bases, with 13 bases separating them.

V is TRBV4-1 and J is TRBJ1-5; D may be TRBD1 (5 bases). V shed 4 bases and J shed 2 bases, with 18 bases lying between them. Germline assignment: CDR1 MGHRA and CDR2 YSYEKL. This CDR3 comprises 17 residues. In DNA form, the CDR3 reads TGCGCCAGCAGCCCCAATAGGGACTCGACCGGCAATCAGCCCCAGCATTTT. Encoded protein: CASSPNRDSTGNQPQHF.

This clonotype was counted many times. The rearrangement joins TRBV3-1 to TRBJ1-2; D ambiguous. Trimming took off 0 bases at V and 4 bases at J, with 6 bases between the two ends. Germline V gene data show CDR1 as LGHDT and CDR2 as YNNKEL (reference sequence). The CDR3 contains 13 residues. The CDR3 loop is CASSQDPSYGYTF. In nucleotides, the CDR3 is TGTGCCAGCAGCCAAGACCCTTCCTATGGCTACACCTTC. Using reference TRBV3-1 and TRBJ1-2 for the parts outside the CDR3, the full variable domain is DTAVSQTPKYLVTQMGNDKSIKCEQNLGHDTMYWYKQDSKKFLKIMFSYNNKELIINETVPNRFSPKSPDKAHLNLHINSLELGDSAVYFCASSQDPSYGYTFGSGTRLTVV.

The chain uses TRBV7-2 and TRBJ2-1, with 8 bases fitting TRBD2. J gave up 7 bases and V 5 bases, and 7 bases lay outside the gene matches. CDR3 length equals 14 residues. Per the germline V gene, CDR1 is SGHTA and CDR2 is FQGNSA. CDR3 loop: CASSPGGAGNEQFF. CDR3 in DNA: TGTGCCAGCAGCCCCGGGGGGGCAGGGAATGAGCAGTTCTTC.

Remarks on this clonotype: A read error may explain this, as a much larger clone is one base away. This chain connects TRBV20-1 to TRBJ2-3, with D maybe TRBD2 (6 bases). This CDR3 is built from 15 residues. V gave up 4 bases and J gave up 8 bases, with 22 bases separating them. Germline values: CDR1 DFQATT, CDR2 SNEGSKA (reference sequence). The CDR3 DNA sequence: TGCAGTGCTACTCGACTAGTAGAGCAGTGGGGTACGCAGTATTTT. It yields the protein CSATRLVEQWGTQYF.

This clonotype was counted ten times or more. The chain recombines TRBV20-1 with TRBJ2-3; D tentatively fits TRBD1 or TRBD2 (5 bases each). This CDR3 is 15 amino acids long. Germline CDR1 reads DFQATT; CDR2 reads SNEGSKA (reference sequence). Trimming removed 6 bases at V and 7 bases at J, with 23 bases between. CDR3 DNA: TGCAGTGCCGACTACGACCAGGGAAAGGGGAATACGCAGTATTTT. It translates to CSADYDQGKGNTQYF.

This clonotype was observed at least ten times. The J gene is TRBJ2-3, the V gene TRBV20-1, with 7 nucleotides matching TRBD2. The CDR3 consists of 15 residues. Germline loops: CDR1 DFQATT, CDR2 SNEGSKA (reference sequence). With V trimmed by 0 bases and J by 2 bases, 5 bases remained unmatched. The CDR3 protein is CSARDGGRVTDTQYF. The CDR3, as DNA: TGCAGTGCTAGAGATGGCGGGAGAGTCACAGATACGCAGTATTTT.

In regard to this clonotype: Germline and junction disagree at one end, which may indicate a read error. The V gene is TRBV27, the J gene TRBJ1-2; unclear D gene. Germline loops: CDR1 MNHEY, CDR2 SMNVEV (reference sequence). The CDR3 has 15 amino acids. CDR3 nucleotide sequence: TGTGCCAGCAGTTTATCAATACTGTCTAACTATGACTACACCTTC. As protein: CASSLSILSNYDYTF.

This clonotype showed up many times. This CDR3 is CASTNSGGNYNEQFF. The CDR3 DNA is TGTGCCAGCACCAATAGCGGGGGAAACTACAATGAGCAGTTCTTC. The chain carries TRBV28 and TRBJ2-1; 9 positions agree with TRBD2. CDR1 is MDHEN, CDR2 SYDVKM, per germline. The CDR3 is 15 amino acids. J gave up 3 bases and V 7 bases, and 7 bases lay outside the gene matches. The whole variable domain, filled in from reference TRBV28 and TRBJ2-1, reads DVKVTQSSRYLVKRTGEKVFLECVQDMDHENMFWYRQDPGLGLRLIYFSYDVKMKEKGDIPEGYSVSREKKERFSLILESASTNQTSMYLCASTNSGGNYNEQFFGPGTRLTVL.

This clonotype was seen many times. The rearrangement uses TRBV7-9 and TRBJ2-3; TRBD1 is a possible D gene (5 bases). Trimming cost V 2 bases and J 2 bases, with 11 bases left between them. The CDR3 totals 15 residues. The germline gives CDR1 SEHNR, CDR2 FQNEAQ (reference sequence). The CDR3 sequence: CASSLSTGYTDTQYF. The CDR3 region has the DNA TGTGCCAGCAGCTTATCCACAGGTTACACAGATACGCAGTATTTT.

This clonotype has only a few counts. CDR3 bases: TGTGCCAGCAGCTTAAGTCAGAACACCGGGGAGCTGTTTTTT. Its translation is CASSLSQNTGELFF. The rearrangement uses TRBV7-9 and TRBJ2-2; D is undetermined. Germline V lookup: CDR1 SEHNR, CDR2 FQNEAQ (reference sequence). V lost 2 bases and J lost 1, with 5 bases in between. The CDR3 loop spans 14 amino acids.

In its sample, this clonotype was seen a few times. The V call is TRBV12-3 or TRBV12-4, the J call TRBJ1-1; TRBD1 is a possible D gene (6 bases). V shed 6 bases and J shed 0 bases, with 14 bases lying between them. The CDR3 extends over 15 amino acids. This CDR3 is CASSKTGTLNTEAFF. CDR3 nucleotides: TGTGCCAGCAGCAAAACCGGGACACTGAACACTGAAGCTTTCTTT.

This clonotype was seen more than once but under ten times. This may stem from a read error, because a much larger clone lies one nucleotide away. The chain's CDR3 is CASSLGAATYNEQFF. For the CDR3, the DNA is TGCGCCAGCAGCTTGGGGGCAGCAACCTACAATGAGCAGTTCTTC. V is TRBV5-1 and J is TRBJ2-1; D uncertain. This CDR3 region has 15 residues. Germline CDR1 SGHRS, CDR2 YFSETQ. Trimming took off 0 bases at V and 2 bases at J, with 9 bases between the two ends.

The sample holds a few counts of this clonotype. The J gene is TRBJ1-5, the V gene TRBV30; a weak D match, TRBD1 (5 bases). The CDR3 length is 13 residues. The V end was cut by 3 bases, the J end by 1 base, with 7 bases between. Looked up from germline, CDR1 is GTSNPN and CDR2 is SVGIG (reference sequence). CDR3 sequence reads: CAWRTASNQPQHF. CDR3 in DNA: TGTGCCTGGAGGACAGCAAGCAATCAGCCCCAGCATTTT.

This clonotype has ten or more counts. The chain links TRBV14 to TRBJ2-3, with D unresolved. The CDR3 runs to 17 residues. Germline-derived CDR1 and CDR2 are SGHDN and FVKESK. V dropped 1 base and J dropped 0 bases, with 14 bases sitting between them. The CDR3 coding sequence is TGTGCCAGCAGCCAAGGAATGGGTTCGATCAGCACAGATACGCAGTATTTT. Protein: CASSQGMGSISTDTQYF. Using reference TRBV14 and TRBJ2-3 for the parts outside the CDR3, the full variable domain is EAGVTQFPSHSVIEKGQTVTLRCDPISGHDNLYWYRRVMGKEIKFLLHFVKESKQDESGMPNNRFLAERTGGTYSTLKVQPAELEDSGVYFCASSQGMGSISTDTQYFGPGTRLTVL.

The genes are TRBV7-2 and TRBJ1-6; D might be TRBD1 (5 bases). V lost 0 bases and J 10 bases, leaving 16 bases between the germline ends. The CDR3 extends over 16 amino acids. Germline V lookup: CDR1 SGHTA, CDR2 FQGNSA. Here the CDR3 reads CASSLASGIGASPLHF. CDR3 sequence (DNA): TGTGCCAGCAGCTTAGCGTCGGGGATCGGGGCGTCACCCCTCCACTTT.

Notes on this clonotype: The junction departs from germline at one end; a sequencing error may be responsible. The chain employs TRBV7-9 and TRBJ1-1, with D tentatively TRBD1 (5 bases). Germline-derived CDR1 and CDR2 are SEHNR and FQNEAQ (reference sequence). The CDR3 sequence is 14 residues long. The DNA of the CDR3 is TGTGCCGGCAGCATGATTGGGTCAACAGGTAAAGCTTTCTTT. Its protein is CAGSMIGSTGKAFF.

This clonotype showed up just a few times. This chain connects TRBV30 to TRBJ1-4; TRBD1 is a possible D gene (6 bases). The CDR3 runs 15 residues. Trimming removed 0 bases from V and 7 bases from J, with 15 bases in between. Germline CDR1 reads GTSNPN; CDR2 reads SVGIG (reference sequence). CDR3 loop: CAWSVIRGAPEKLFF. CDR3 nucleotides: TGTGCCTGGAGTGTAATCCGGGGGGCACCTGAAAAACTGTTTTTT.

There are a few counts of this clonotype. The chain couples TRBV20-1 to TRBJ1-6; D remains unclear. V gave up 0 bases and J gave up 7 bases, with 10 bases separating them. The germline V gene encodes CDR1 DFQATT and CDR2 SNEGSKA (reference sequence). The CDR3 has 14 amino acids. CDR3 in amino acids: CSARDSMPNSPLHF. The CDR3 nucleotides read TGCAGTGCTAGAGATAGCATGCCCAATTCACCCCTCCACTTT.